A single T cell receptor (beta chain) is shown here with its context. This sample stems from a study of blood T cell repertoires in COVID-19. In germline, CDR1 is SEHNR, CDR2 FQNEAQ (reference sequence). Trimming pared 2 bases from V and 4 bases from J, leaving 9 bases between. This CDR3 has 13 residues. Assay used: immunoSEQ multiplex PCR; TCRdb lists only in-frame clones, some missing. The data show approximately 200,000 clones, with approximately 88% seen just once and roughly 3.7% held by the top ten. The sequence was collected from a woman in her thirties with acute or convalescent COVID-19. The J gene is TRBJ2-7, the V gene TRBV7-9; D call uncertain. Sequencing input: peripheral blood. DNA for the CDR3: TGTGCCAGCAGCTTAACTGACACGTACGAGCAGTACTTC. Its translation is CASSLTDTYEQYF.